The 7 T cell receptor beta chains listed next were all sequenced from one sample in a study of brain T cells in children with intractable seizures. As for time point: blood from clinic visit 5 months post-surgery; TSC patient then seizure free. Sequenced by immunoSEQ multiplex PCR; TCRdb stores in-frame clones only, minus some. The table lists 300,000 to 400,000 clones, over 90% of them singletons, with roughly 5.7% in the top ten. Specimen: peripheral blood, collected 5 to 6 months after surgery. These receptors were collected from a boy in the first two years of life with tuberous sclerosis and intractable seizures.

V gene TRBV5-4 combines with J gene TRBJ2-2; TRBD2 aligns across 14 bases. CDR3 length equals 16 residues. Trimming at V came to 4 bases and at J to 6 bases, leaving 5 bases not matched to a gene. Germline-derived CDR1 and CDR2 are SGHNT and YYREEE (reference sequence). The CDR3 region has the DNA TGTGCCAGCAGCGCGACTAGCGGGGGGGCGGCCGGGGAGCTGTTTTTT. This sequence encodes CASSATSGGAAGELFF.

V is TRBV7-2 and J is TRBJ1-5; TRBD1 agrees at 8 bases. This CDR3 comprises 16 residues. CDR1 is SGHTA and CDR2 is FQGNSA in the germline V gene. With V trimmed by 5 bases and J by 5 bases, 11 bases remained unmatched. The CDR3 bases are TGTGCCAGCAGCGAAATGCCAGGGGGCTGGGATCAGCCCCAGCATTTT. This codes for CASSEMPGGWDQPQHF.

V is TRBV28 and J is TRBJ1-5; weak D call: TRBD1 (5 bases). This CDR3 is 13 amino acids long. The germline gives CDR1 MDHEN, CDR2 SYDVKM. The germline V and J ends were trimmed by 6 bases and 2 bases, with 8 bases remaining between them. The CDR3 loop is CASRVTGNQPQHF. In nucleotides, the CDR3 is TGTGCCAGCAGGGTGACAGGCAATCAGCCCCAGCATTTT.

The chain combines TRBV4-2 with TRBJ1-6; D call uncertain. V shed 0 bases and J shed 8 bases, with 11 bases lying between them. The CDR3 contains 15 residues. Germline lookup yields CDR1 LGHNA and CDR2 YNFKEQ. The CDR3 sequence: CASSQEAILYSPLHF. The CDR3 nucleotides read TGTGCCAGCAGCCAAGAGGCGATATTATATTCACCCCTCCACTTT.

The chain joins TRBV27 to TRBJ1-2; the D gene is possibly TRBD1 (5 bases). The CDR3 runs to 13 residues. Germline assignment: CDR1 MNHEY and CDR2 SMNVEV (reference sequence). Trimming shortened V by 5 bases and J by 8 bases, and 15 bases separated the two germline ends. The CDR3 loop reads CASSIGRGGGYTF. The CDR3 nucleotides are TGTGCCAGCAGTATAGGAAGGGGCGGAGGCTACACCTTC.

J is TRBJ2-7 and V is TRBV7-3; 7 positions agree with TRBD2. Germline CDR1 SGHTA, CDR2 FQGTGA. Unmatched junction bases numbered 4, after V lost 6 bases and J lost 2 bases. The length of the CDR3 is 13 residues. CDR3 DNA: TGTGCCAGCAGAGGGAGGGGCCCCTACGAGCAGTACTTC. Its protein is CASRGRGPYEQYF.

The chain carries TRBV15 and TRBJ1-4, with a weak D call TRBD1 (5 bases). The CDR3 sequence is 16 residues long. Trimming pared 1 base from V and 2 bases from J, leaving 11 bases between. The V gene's germline CDR1 is LNHNV and CDR2 YYDKDF (reference sequence). The DNA of the CDR3 is TGTGCCACCAGCAGAGGACCAGGGTTCACTAATGAAAAACTGTTTTTT. Its translation is CATSRGPGFTNEKLFF.